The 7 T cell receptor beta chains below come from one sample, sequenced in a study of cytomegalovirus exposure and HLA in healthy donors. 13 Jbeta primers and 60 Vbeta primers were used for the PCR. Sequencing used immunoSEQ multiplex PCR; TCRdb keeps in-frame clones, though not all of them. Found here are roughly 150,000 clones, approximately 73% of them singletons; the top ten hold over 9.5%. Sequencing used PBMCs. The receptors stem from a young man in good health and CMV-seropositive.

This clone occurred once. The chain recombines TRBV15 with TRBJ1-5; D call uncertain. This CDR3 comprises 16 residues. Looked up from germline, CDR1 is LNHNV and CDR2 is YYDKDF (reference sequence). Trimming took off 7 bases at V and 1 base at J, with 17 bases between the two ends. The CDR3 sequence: CATIRSEGSSNQPQHF. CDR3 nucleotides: TGTGCCACCATCCGGTCAGAGGGCTCAAGCAATCAGCCCCAGCATTTT.

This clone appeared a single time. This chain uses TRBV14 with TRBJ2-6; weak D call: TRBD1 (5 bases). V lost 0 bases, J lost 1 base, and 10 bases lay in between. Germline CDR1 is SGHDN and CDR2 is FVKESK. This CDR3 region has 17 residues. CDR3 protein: CASSQDQGWSGANVLTF. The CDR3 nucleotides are TGTGCCAGCAGCCAAGATCAGGGTTGGTCTGGGGCCAACGTCCTGACTTTC.

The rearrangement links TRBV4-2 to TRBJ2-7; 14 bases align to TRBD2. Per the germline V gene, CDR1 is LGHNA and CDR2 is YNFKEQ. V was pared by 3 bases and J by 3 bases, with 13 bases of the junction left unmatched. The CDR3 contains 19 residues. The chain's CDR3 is CASSQRTGTSGRRDYEQYF. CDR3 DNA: TGTGCCAGCAGCCAGAGGACTGGGACTAGCGGGAGAAGGGACTACGAGCAGTACTTC.

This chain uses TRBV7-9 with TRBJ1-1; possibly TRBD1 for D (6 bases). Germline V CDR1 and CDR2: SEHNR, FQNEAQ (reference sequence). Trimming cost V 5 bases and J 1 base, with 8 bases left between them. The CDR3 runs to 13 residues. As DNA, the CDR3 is TGTGCCAGCAGCACGACAGGGAACACTGAAGCTTTCTTT. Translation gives CASSTTGNTEAFF. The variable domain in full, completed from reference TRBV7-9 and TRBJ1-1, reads DTGVSQNPRHKITKRGQNVTFRCDPISEHNRLYWYRQTLGQGPEFLTYFQNEAQLEKSRLLSDRFSAERPKGSFSTLEIQRTEQGDSAMYLCASSTTGNTEAFFGQGTRLTVV.

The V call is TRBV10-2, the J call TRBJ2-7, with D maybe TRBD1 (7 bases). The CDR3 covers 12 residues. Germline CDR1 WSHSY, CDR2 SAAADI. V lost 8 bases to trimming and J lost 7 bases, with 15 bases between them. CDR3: CASQQGRGEQYF. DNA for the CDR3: TGCGCCAGCCAACAGGGGCGGGGAGAGCAGTACTTC.

CDR3 nucleotides: TGCAGCTCTAGTAGCTCTGGAAACACCATATATTTT. This sequence encodes CSSSSSGNTIYF. The chain has TRBV29-1 and TRBJ1-3; D is unresolved. This CDR3 contains 12 residues. Trimming shortened V by 8 bases and J by 0 bases, and 8 bases separated the two germline ends. The germline V gene encodes CDR1 SQVTM and CDR2 ANQGSEA.

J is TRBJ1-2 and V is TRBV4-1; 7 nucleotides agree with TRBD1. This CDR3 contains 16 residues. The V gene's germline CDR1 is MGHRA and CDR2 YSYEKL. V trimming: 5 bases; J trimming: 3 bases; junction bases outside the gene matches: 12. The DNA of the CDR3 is TGCGCCAGCAGCTTATTTTCTACAGGGGACCACTATGGCTACACCTTC. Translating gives CASSLFSTGDHYGYTF.